This note documents a single T cell receptor (beta chain) sequence. All enrollees were roughly 18 to 89 years old and from fewer than 25 US areas. Participant reports of clinical history set cohort assignment. Resolution of symptoms, clearance, or two negative PCRs was present in recovered Cohort 3 donors. This entry is derived from a study of blood T cell repertoires in COVID-19. The length of the CDR3 is 14 residues. The J segment lost 6 bases and the V segment lost 6 bases, leaving 7 bases of the junction unmatched. Germline lookup yields CDR1 SEHNR and CDR2 FQNEAQ (reference sequence). Methods used by the authors: It was from reference gene primer amplification that nucleated cell counts were estimated. The method was immunoSEQ multiplex PCR; TCRdb's version includes in-frame clones alone and lacks a portion of them. The V and J calls and clone size come from that table; D and trimming were worked out from the DNA. The table has about 130,000 clones, approximately 86% seen once.

The receptor's source is a woman aged 45-65 years who had recovered from COVID-19. This chain connects TRBV7-9 to TRBJ2-1, with 8 bases aligning to TRBD2. Sequenced input: PBMCs or T cells enriched from blood (not recorded which). CDR3: CASSSGLVSNEQFF. CDR3 DNA sequence: TGTGCCAGCAGTTCGGGACTAGTTTCCAATGAGCAGTTCTTC.